The 27 T cell receptor beta chains below all came from one sample that was sequenced in a study of T cell clones after liver transplantation. The table came from immunoSEQ multiplex PCR; TCRdb's copy has only in-frame clones and leaves some out. Counted here are over 50,000 clones, 65% to 85% occurring once; the ten biggest clones make up approximately 8.5%. This specimen consisted of CD4+ T cells from blood, obtained before liver transplant. The source of these receptors is a human donor who received a liver transplant.

This clone has only one observation. The chain combines TRBV30 with TRBJ2-3, with D unclear. V was cut by 3 bases and J by 2 bases, with 9 bases left in between. The germline V gene encodes CDR1 GTSNPN and CDR2 SVGIG (reference sequence). There are 13 residues in the CDR3. CDR3 amino acids: CAWSVRLTDTQYF. Written as DNA, the CDR3 is TGTGCCTGGAGCGTACGTCTCACAGATACGCAGTATTTT.

The sample holds a few counts of this clone. The rearrangement uses TRBV10-3 and TRBJ2-3, with TRBD2 as a possible D gene (6 bases). This CDR3 spans 15 amino acids. With 0 bases removed from V and 6 bases from J, the gap between germline ends came to 13 bases. CDR1 and CDR2 (germline): ENHRY, SYGVKD. In DNA, the CDR3 is TGTGCCATCAGTGAGTCACGACTAGGTCCCGATACGCAGTATTTT. Residues: CAISESRLGPDTQYF.

The CDR3 protein is CASQSQRAGELFF. CDR3 coding DNA: TGTGCCAGTCAATCTCAAAGGGCCGGGGAGCTGTTTTTT. The chain uses TRBV19 and TRBJ2-2, with D unresolved. Germline V CDR1 and CDR2: LNHDA, SQIVND (reference sequence). CDR3 length: 13 residues. Trimming removed 8 bases at V and 6 bases at J, with 13 bases between.

This clone was detected ten times or more. The gene calls are TRBV9 and TRBJ2-5, with D perhaps matching TRBD2 (6 bases). The V end lost 0 bases, the J end lost 5 bases, and 14 bases lay between the germline ends. The germline CDR1 and CDR2 sequences are SGDLS and YYNGEE. The CDR3 is 15 residues long. In nucleotides, the CDR3 is TGTGCCAGCAGCGTAGTGGGGACTTTCAGGGAGACCCAGTACTTC. The encoded protein is CASSVVGTFRETQYF. The full variable domain, completed using reference TRBV9 and TRBJ2-5, is DSGVTQTPKHLITATGQRVTLRCSPRSGDLSVYWYQQSLDQGLQFLIQYYNGEERAKGNILERFSAQQFPDLHSELNLSSLELGDSALYFCASSVVGTFRETQYFGPGTRLLVL.

The rearrangement joins TRBV5-5 to TRBJ2-5; D tentatively reads TRBD1 or TRBD2 (5 bases each). This CDR3 comprises 15 residues. Per germline, CDR1 SGHKS and CDR2 YYEKEE (reference sequence). Trimming stripped 0 bases from V and 3 bases from J, with 12 bases between. The CDR3 sequence is CASSLVGTLEETQYF. CDR3 in DNA: TGTGCCAGCAGCTTGGTAGGGACGTTGGAAGAGACCCAGTACTTC.

The chain is built from TRBV6-6 and TRBJ2-7; D may be TRBD2 (5 bases). CDR1 is MNHNY, CDR2 SVGAGI, per germline (reference sequence). This CDR3 comprises 14 residues. Between the trimmed V and J ends, which lost 0 bases and 5 bases, there was a span of 11 bases. CDR3 region: CASSYSADRDEQYF. The CDR3 nucleotides are TGTGCCAGCAGTTACTCAGCGGATAGGGACGAGCAGTACTTC.

This clone has at least ten counts. The chain combines TRBV12-5 with TRBJ2-3, with D maybe TRBD2 (5 bases). This CDR3 has 15 residues. Germline V gene lookup returns CDR1 LGHNT and CDR2 FRNRAP. V dropped 3 bases and J dropped 4 bases, with 14 bases sitting between them. CDR3 nucleotides: TGTGCTAGTGGTTTAGGACTGGCAGAGGCAGATACGCAGTATTTT. Encoded protein: CASGLGLAEADTQYF.

This chain joins TRBV5-1 and TRBJ2-5; D gene uncertain. V lost 0 bases and J 3 bases, leaving 3 bases between the germline ends. Germline lookup yields CDR1 SGHRS and CDR2 YFSETQ. CDR3 size: 12 residues. In nucleotides, the CDR3 is TGCGCCAGCAGCTTGGGAAAAGAGACCCAGTACTTC. It is translated as CASSLGKETQYF.

The chain links TRBV6-5 to TRBJ1-1; no firm D call. The ends were cut back, 5 bases at V and 5 bases at J, with 18 bases in the middle. The CDR3 runs to 15 residues. Germline V gene data show CDR1 as MNHEY and CDR2 as SVGAGI. This CDR3 is CASSPMGGRVTEAFF. In DNA form, the CDR3 reads TGTGCCAGCAGTCCGATGGGAGGGAGGGTGACTGAAGCTTTCTTT.

V and J are TRBV19 and TRBJ2-2; TRBD1 matches 10 bases. Germline V gene sequence: CDR1 LNHDA, CDR2 SQIVND (reference sequence). The CDR3 is 17 residues long. V was pared by 1 base and J by 3 bases, with 5 bases of the junction left unmatched. As DNA, the CDR3 is TGTGCCAGTAGTATAGTGCAGGGACAGGGGTACACCGGGGAGCTGTTTTTT. Amino acids: CASSIVQGQGYTGELFF.

The V call is TRBV5-4, the J call TRBJ2-3, with D maybe TRBD2 (6 bases). The CDR3 consists of 16 residues. V lost 1 base to trimming and J lost 4 bases, with 16 bases between them. CDR1 SGHNT and CDR2 YYREEE come from the germline V gene (reference sequence). The CDR3 sequence is CASSLRLTSGSDTQYF. For the CDR3, the DNA is TGTGCCAGCAGCTTGCGTTTGACTAGTGGCTCAGATACGCAGTATTTT.

The chain combines TRBV28 with TRBJ1-2; D gene ambiguous. The ends were cut back, 3 bases at V and 4 bases at J, with 9 bases in the middle. CDR3 length: 13 residues. Germline values: CDR1 MDHEN, CDR2 SYDVKM. The DNA of the CDR3 is TGTGCCAGCAGTTTCGAAGGACGCTATGGCTACACCTTC. Amino acid sequence: CASSFEGRYGYTF.

The chain combines TRBV18 with TRBJ2-2; D is unclear. This CDR3 region has 16 residues. Germline V CDR1 and CDR2: KGHSH, LQKENI. Trimming shortened V by 4 bases and J by 0 bases, and 12 bases separated the two germline ends. The CDR3 coding sequence is TGTGCCAGCTCACGGTCCGTTAATTCGAACACCGGGGAGCTGTTTTTT. Protein sequence: CASSRSVNSNTGELFF.

This chain uses TRBV5-1 with TRBJ1-1; TRBD1 might be the D (6 bases). CDR3 length equals 13 residues. Trimming cost V 6 bases and J 5 bases, with 14 bases left between them. The V gene's germline CDR1 is SGHRS and CDR2 YFSETQ. The CDR3 reads CASMEPQGTEAFF. The DNA for the CDR3 is TGCGCCAGCATGGAACCACAGGGAACTGAAGCTTTCTTT. Drawing the rest from reference TRBV5-1 and TRBJ1-1, the complete variable domain is KAGVTQTPRYLIKTRGQQVTLSCSPISGHRSVSWYQQTPGQGLQFLFEYFSETQRNKGNFPGRFSGRQFSNSRSEMNVSTLELGDSALYLCASMEPQGTEAFFGQGTRLTVV.

This clone was detected once. A junction boundary mismatches the germline segment, possibly from a read error. This sequence joins TRBV28 and TRBJ2-3; 8 bases align to TRBD1. Germline V gives CDR1 MDHEN, CDR2 SYDVKM. The CDR3 contains 14 residues. CDR3 sequence: CSSSSGQGQDTQYF. The DNA for the CDR3 is TGTTCCAGCAGTTCCGGACAGGGCCAGGATACGCAGTATTTT.

This sequence joins TRBV27 and TRBJ2-7, with 9 nucleotides matching TRBD1. The CDR3 is 14 amino acids. V dropped 6 bases and J dropped 5; count of bases not matched to a gene: 8. In germline, CDR1 is MNHEY, CDR2 SMNVEV (reference sequence). DNA of the CDR3: TGTGCCAGCAGAAAACAGGGGGCAGGAGACGAGCAGTACTTC. Encoded protein: CASRKQGAGDEQYF.

This chain uses TRBV5-4 with TRBJ2-1; no definite D call. The CDR3 is 12 residues long. Germline values: CDR1 SGHNT, CDR2 YYREEE (reference sequence). The germline V and J ends were trimmed by 5 bases and 8 bases, with 11 bases remaining between them. CDR3 coding DNA: TGTGCCAGCAGAGGCCCTACCTATGAGCAGTTCTTC. Its protein product is CASRGPTYEQFF.

The rearrangement uses TRBV2 and TRBJ1-1; D is perhaps TRBD1 (5 bases). V was cut by 8 bases and J by 3 bases, with 13 bases left in between. The CDR3 has 13 residues. The germline V gene has CDR1 SNHLY and CDR2 FYNNEI. Here the CDR3 DNA reads TGTGCCAGCCATTTACCGGGGGACACTGAAGCTTTCTTT. This encodes CASHLPGDTEAFF. Together with reference TRBV2 and TRBJ1-1, the CDR3 gives the full variable domain: EPEVTQTPSHQVTQMGQEVILRCVPISNHLYFYWYRQILGQKVEFLVSFYNNEISEKSEIFDDQFSVERPDGSNFTLKIRSTKLEDSAMYFCASHLPGDTEAFFGQGTRLTVV.

The V and J genes are TRBV6-6 and TRBJ1-3; D is ambiguous. V was shortened by 2 bases and J by 3 bases, with 14 bases between the two germline ends. This CDR3 spans 16 amino acids. Germline V gene lookup returns CDR1 MNHNY and CDR2 SVGAGI (reference sequence). The CDR3 DNA follows: TGTGCCAGCAGTTACGAGTCTCCGGCAAATGGAAACACCATATATTTT. As protein: CASSYESPANGNTIYF.

The chain combines TRBV7-2 with TRBJ1-3, with D perhaps matching TRBD1 (5 bases). The CDR3 is 14 amino acids. Deletions cut 4 bases from V and 2 bases from J, with 9 bases between. Germline CDR1 reads SGHTA; CDR2 reads FQGNSA. CDR3 sequence reads: CASSSDRTGNTIYF. CDR3 nucleotides: TGTGCCAGCAGCTCCGACAGAACTGGAAACACCATATATTTT.

The rearrangement links TRBV12-5 to TRBJ2-2; a possible D gene is TRBD2 (5 bases). Per germline, CDR1 LGHNT and CDR2 FRNRAP. Trimming stripped 0 bases from V and 7 bases from J, with 9 bases between. The CDR3 covers 14 residues. CDR3 nucleotide sequence: TGTGCTAGTGGTTTGGTCGACGGGGTCGGGGAGCTGTTTTTT. This translates into CASGLVDGVGELFF.

The J gene is TRBJ2-7, the V gene TRBV5-1; 10 nucleotides line up with TRBD2. This CDR3 spans 17 amino acids. Germline V gives CDR1 SGHRS, CDR2 YFSETQ. V gave up 0 bases and J gave up 2 bases; unmatched junction bases: 8. CDR3: CASSLGPSGGSPYEQYF. The CDR3 coding sequence is TGCGCCAGCAGCTTGGGCCCTAGCGGGGGAAGTCCCTACGAGCAGTACTTC.

The genes are TRBV28 and TRBJ2-1; 12 nucleotides align to TRBD2. Per germline, CDR1 MDHEN and CDR2 SYDVKM. The CDR3 runs to 14 residues. Germline trimming cut 6 bases from V and 6 bases from J; bases unmatched to any gene: 3. CDR3 amino acids: CASRRLAGVNEQFF. CDR3 bases: TGTGCCAGCAGGCGACTAGCGGGGGTCAATGAGCAGTTCTTC.

This rearrangement joins TRBV27 to TRBJ2-7; TRBD1 or TRBD2 may be the D gene (5 bases each). CDR3 length equals 13 residues. In germline, CDR1 is MNHEY, CDR2 SMNVEV (reference sequence). The germline V and J ends were trimmed by 8 bases and 4 bases, with 15 bases remaining between them. CDR3 DNA sequence: TGTGCCAGCCGGGACCCTAGTCGGTACGAGCAGTACTTC. It encodes CASRDPSRYEQYF.

The genes are TRBV9 and TRBJ2-1; D is possibly TRBD1 (7 bases). V lost 2 bases and J 9 bases, leaving 21 bases between the germline ends. From germline, CDR1 is SGDLS and CDR2 YYNGEE. This CDR3 contains 16 residues. The CDR3 bases are TGTGCCAGCAGCGTCTTCGGACAGGTTAGCGGTGGTGAGCAGTTCTTC. It codes for CASSVFGQVSGGEQFF.

The V gene is TRBV18, the J gene TRBJ2-3; D is unresolved. The V end was cut by 8 bases, the J end by 4 bases, with 13 bases between. Germline CDR1 and CDR2: KGHSH and LQKENI. The length of the CDR3 is 13 residues. The CDR3 coding sequence is TGTGCCAGCACGTGGGTATATGCAGATACGCAGTATTTT. Encoded protein: CASTWVYADTQYF.

V gene TRBV15 combines with J gene TRBJ1-2; tentatively, D is TRBD1 (6 bases). In germline, CDR1 is LNHNV, CDR2 YYDKDF (reference sequence). Trimming shortened V by 1 base and J by 4 bases, and 16 bases separated the two germline ends. CDR3 length: 16 residues. The CDR3 DNA follows: TGTGCCACCAGCAGAGGAGATGGAGGGGGGGCCTATGGCTACACCTTC. Translated, it gives CATSRGDGGGAYGYTF.